The rows below give T cell receptor beta chains drawn from one sample of a study of blood T cell repertoires in COVID-19. Clones were sequenced by immunoSEQ multiplex PCR, and TCRdb holds only the in-frame ones, with some missing. This sample yields about 23,000 clones, of which 88% are seen a single time; 20% to 25% belongs to the top ten. The sequenced sample was peripheral blood. These receptors all come from a man aged 65-85 years in a cohort sampled during active COVID-19. Both conserved end residues are trimmed from each CDR3. A row's size may be missing; if present it is once, few, many or a size class.

size,V,CDR3
.,TRBV7-2,ASSGWTSGTGNTGELF
.,TRBV27,ASSPRTGRENSPLH
.,TRBV6-5,ASSYTYGTGMNEQY
few,TRBV7-2,ASSLVAGDLYEQY
.,TRBV7-2,ASSARGQGSRDTQY
.,TRBV19,ASSIEGQAQH
.,TRBV5-5,ASSPGTSGRASDEQF
.,TRBV18,ASSSILEETQY
.,TRBV28,ASSRTSSGGYEQY
.,TRBV2,ASTLQGVSTEAF
.,TRBV27,ASRGLLSYNEQF
.,TRBV29-1,SVVPFRDRRDIQY
.,TRBV9,ASSEGVDTQY
.,TRBV6-5,ASSYRRTRGGEQY
.,TRBV5-4,ASSLGLAGASTGELF
.,TRBV28,ASRDRGFNQPQH
.,TRBV9,ASSVGGVNTGELF
.,TRBV19,ASSISGRGYEQY
few,TRBV5-1,ASYGTGRGTGELF
.,TRBV5-5,ASSLAGNTEAF
.,TRBV28,ASSFPGTSGNTIY
.,TRBV9,ASSVGGDPYEKLF
.,TRBV7-2,ASSFTRVLNEQF
.,TRBV19,ASSRGAAGANVLT
.,TRBV15,ATSRDSQGASYGYT
.,TRBV28,ASKAGGLAGILQF
.,TRBV7-9,ASSFTVNTEAF
.,TRBV11-2,ASSSAGAGRTNEKLF
.,TRBV7-2,ASSFVSGGSSYEQY
once,TRBV6-5,ASTRQGGIETQY
.,TRBV9,ASSKGLGSVNEQF
.,TRBV19,ASSIIGAALDSPLH
once,TRBV7-6,ASSLAPGNSGANVLT
once,TRBV7-2,ASSFTALTDTQY
.,TRBV28,ASSLPGEVFSYNEQF
.,TRBV5-6,ASSLVEVRYNEQF
.,TRBV4-1,ASSQGTGGMWGYT
.,TRBV6-5,ASSPDSYGYT
.,TRBV9,ASSPRLAGYNEQF
few,TRBV10-1,ASSKGGADTQY
.,TRBV20-1,SASETGGGYGYT
.,TRBV30,AWSGGSSYNSPLH
.,TRBV5-6,ASSLPGGTTNTGELF
once,TRBV5-1,ASSSDSNTGELF
.,TRBV6-1,ASSESSHQRAETQY
.,TRBV28,ASRTTHNEQF
.,TRBV9,ASSPSSGNHGELF
.,TRBV2,AGSERELSGNTIY
.,TRBV6-1,ASSDIPKGVTYEQY
.,TRBV28,ASSFQGRYGYT
once,TRBV7-8,ASSLRGMNTEAF
once,TRBV7-2,ATRLAGGRNTGELF
.,TRBV20-1,SGGIFDEQF
.,TRBV3-1/TRBV3-2,ASSQGGRSTEAF
few,TRBV18,ASSQGQGTTYEQY
.,TRBV28,ASSFQKQGMSGYT
.,TRBV7-8,ASSLGRLTSSYNEQF